The source of this T cell receptor beta chain is a study of radiotherapy plus CTLA-4 blockade in lung cancer. Germline CDR1 and CDR2: SNHLY and FYNNEI. This CDR3 has 14 residues. V lost 1 base to trimming and J lost 4 bases, with 10 bases between them. TCRdb's table, derived via immunoSEQ multiplex PCR, lists solely in-frame clones and lacks some. The sample has 100,000 or so clones; roughly 80% are singletons. The receptor's source is a human donor with non-small cell lung cancer that progressed on radiotherapy plus ipilimumab. V gene TRBV2 combines with J gene TRBJ2-5, with D unclear. The input for sequencing was peripheral blood, taken from a patient treated with radiotherapy plus ipilimumab. CDR3 amino acids: CASSEGSSRETQYF. The CDR3 DNA sequence: TGTGCCAGCAGTGAAGGGTCCTCGCGAGAGACCCAGTACTTC.